This T cell receptor (beta chain) was identified in a study of identical twins. Study-wide results and limits: Insertions were fewer in abundant cord blood beta clonotypes, whereas memory repertoires showed none of this pattern.

The donor group consisted entirely of healthy Caucasians. TCRdb ran MiXCR on the 5' RACE reads and lists one entry per CDR3 protein. The repertoire holds some 460,000 distinct CDR3 sequences, 13% to 15% seen once, with over 0.5% in the top ten. Points on this clonotype: Antigen: not known.

CDR1 and CDR2 from the germline V gene are MNHEY and SMNVEV (reference sequence). V was shortened by 4 bases and J by 4 bases, with 16 bases between the two germline ends. This CDR3 spans 15 amino acids. The data were also submitted as part of a second study, on yellow fever vaccine responses in identical twins.

The source material was CD4+ T cells sorted from blood. The sequence was obtained from a woman aged 18-29 years in good health. The rearrangement joins TRBV27 to TRBJ1-2; D might be TRBD1 (6 bases). The CDR3 sequence: CASSSVGGRSYGYTF. CDR3 sequence (DNA): TGTGCCAGCAGTTCCGTTGGGGGGCGAAGCTATGGCTACACCTTC.